The clone carrying this T cell receptor (beta chain) was counted only a few times. This sample was included in a study of blood T cells in healthy people across ages. V was cut by 1 base and J by 4 bases, with 11 bases left in between. There are 14 residues in the CDR3. Germline CDR1 reads LGHNT; CDR2 reads FRNRAP. A second PCR of roughly 7 to 11 cycles used a sample-barcoded 5' primer and a J-beta primer mix. TCRdb reprocessed the 5' RACE reads via MiXCR and lists one record per CDR3 protein. This sample has around 580,000 distinct CDR3 sequences, with roughly 43% found just once. The rearrangement links TRBV12-5 to TRBJ2-7; no clear D. This receptor was obtained from a man older than 75 in good health. The sample comprised blood. This CDR3 is CASGLAAVRYEQYF. The CDR3 DNA reads TGTGCTAGTGGTTTGGCGGCAGTGCGATACGAGCAGTACTTC.